The TCR beta chain under discussion was sequenced for a study of patients and donors after allogeneic stem cell transplantation (TCRdb year 2020). Library construction relied on RT-PCR. The sample was run on a NextSeq 550. Using fastp trimming at Q25 and MiXCR clonotype assembly, TCRdb reanalyzed the public sequencing data and kept in-frame beta chains. Every CDR3 protein is listed once, alongside the most common genes and DNA of its rows. The sample includes roughly 230,000 distinct CDR3 sequences, with 13% to 15% observed a single time. The top ten clonotypes cover 11% of the sample. Spanning cysteine to phenylalanine, the CDR3 consists of 15 amino acids. The kept DNA is CDR3 alone, 45 bases in frame from the first base. The germline V and J ends show losses of 5 bases and 6 bases respectively, and no gene match explains 12 bases of the junction. CDR1 is given as SEHNR and CDR2 as FQNEAQ, both from the germline V gene (reference sequence).

This clonotype occurred a few times. Its antigen is still unknown. Base qualities were left out, and no much larger clone turns up one base away. The sample taken for sequencing was blood, either unsorted or a sorted T cell fraction (not recorded which). The chain is made from TRBV7-9 and TRBJ2-7, with 8 middle bases fitting TRBD1. This TCR was sampled from a human donor who was either an allogeneic HSCT recipient or a stem cell or donor lymphocyte infusion donor (not recorded which). It is not recorded whose cells these are; they may come from a transplant donor. The DNA sequence is as follows: TGTGCCAGCAGCAGTCAGGGGGCGTTTATATCCGAGCAGTACTTC. Its coded protein is CASSSQGAFISEQYF.